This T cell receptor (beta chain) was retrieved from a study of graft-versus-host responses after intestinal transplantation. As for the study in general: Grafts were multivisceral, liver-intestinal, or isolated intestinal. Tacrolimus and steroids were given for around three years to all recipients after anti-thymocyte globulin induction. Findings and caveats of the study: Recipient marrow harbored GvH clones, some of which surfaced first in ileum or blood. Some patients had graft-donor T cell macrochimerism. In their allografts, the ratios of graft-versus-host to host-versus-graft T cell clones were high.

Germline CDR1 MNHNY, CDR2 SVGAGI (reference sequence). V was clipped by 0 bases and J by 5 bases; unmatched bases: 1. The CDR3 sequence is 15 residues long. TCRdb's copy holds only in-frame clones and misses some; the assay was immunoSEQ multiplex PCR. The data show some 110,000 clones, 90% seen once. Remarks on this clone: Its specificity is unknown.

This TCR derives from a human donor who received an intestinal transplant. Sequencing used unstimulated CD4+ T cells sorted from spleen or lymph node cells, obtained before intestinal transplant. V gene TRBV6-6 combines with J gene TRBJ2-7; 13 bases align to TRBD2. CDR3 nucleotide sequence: TGTGCCAGCAGTTACTCCGGGACTAGCGGGGACGAGCAGTACTTC. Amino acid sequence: CASSYSGTSGDEQYF.